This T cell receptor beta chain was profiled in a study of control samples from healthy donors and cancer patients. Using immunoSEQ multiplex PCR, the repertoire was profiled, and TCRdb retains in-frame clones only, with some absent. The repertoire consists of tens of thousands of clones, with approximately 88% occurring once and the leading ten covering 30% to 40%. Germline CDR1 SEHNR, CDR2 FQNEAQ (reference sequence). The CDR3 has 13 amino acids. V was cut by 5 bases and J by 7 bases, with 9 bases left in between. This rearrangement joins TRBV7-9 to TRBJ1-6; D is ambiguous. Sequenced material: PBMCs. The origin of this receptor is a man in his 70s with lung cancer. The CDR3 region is CASSPGGNSPLHF. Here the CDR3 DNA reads TGTGCCAGCAGCCCAGGTGGAAATTCACCCCTCCACTTT.